Below, 14 T cell receptor beta chains from the same sample are listed, as sequenced in a study of CXCR3-negative and CXCR3-positive naive CD8 T cells (dated by TCRdb to between 2018 and 2021). Reads for this sample came from a NextSeq 550. The Human TCR Profiling Kit (MiLaboratory) was used to prepare UMI-labeled 5' RACE TRB cDNA libraries. The reads were reprocessed in TCRdb, with one entry per CDR3 protein sequence and no accompanying DNA. The record for this sample contains approximately 88,000 distinct CDR3 sequences. The ten most abundant clones make up 1.5% to 2% of the sample. The sample consisted of naive CXCR3- CD8+ T cells from blood. What this sample's cell subset or site label stands for: CD45RO-CCR7+CD27+CD95- naive CD8+ T cells lacking CXCR3 (TNR3-). The receptors originated from a human donor in good health. Some clones in this sample may be carry-over from other donors' samples.

V usage is TRBV20-1 and J usage is TRBJ2-7; TCRdb's D call, TRBD2, is unchecked because there is no DNA. CDR3 length: 18 residues. Germline-derived CDR1 and CDR2 are DFQATT and SNEGSKA (reference sequence). This chain's CDR3 is CSARDLNIRLAGSYEQYF.

V and J are TRBV29-1 and TRBJ2-2; TCRdb names TRBD1, which stays unverified in the absence of DNA. Germline CDR1 SQVTM, CDR2 ANQGSEA. The CDR3 length is 13 residues. The CDR3 sequence: CSAETGSTGELFF.

The chain recombines TRBV10-3 with TRBJ2-7. Germline CDR1 is ENHRY and CDR2 is SYGVKD. This CDR3 region has 16 residues. The CDR3 region is CAISLWERESSYEQYF.

The V call is TRBV20-1, the J call TRBJ2-1. This CDR3 has 15 residues. The germline V gene encodes CDR1 DFQATT and CDR2 SNEGSKA (reference sequence). This CDR3 reads CSARDRSSSYNEQFF.

The V call is TRBV20-1, the J call TRBJ2-1. Per the germline V gene, CDR1 is DFQATT and CDR2 is SNEGSKA (reference sequence). CDR3 length: 13 amino acids. CDR3: CSATGQSDNEQFF.

The chain is built from TRBV28 and TRBJ1-4. Germline V gene lookup returns CDR1 MDHEN and CDR2 SYDVKM. The CDR3 has 18 residues. CDR3: CASSLRLKSRSDNEKLFF. Supplemented by reference TRBV28 and TRBJ1-4, the full variable domain reads DVKVTQSSRYLVKRTGEKVFLECVQDMDHENMFWYRQDPGLGLRLIYFSYDVKMKEKGDIPEGYSVSREKKERFSLILESASTNQTSMYLCASSLRLKSRSDNEKLFFGSGTQLSVL.

The V call is TRBV10-2, the J call TRBJ2-1; TCRdb proposes TRBD2, but this gene call is untestable without DNA. Germline V gene lookup returns CDR1 WSHSY and CDR2 SAAADI. CDR3 length: 13 residues. CDR3 residues: CASGTSGYNEQFF.

The genes are TRBV28 and TRBJ1-1; TCRdb names TRBD1, which stays unverified in the absence of DNA. The CDR3 runs to 14 residues. Germline CDR1 is MDHEN and CDR2 is SYDVKM. This chain's CDR3 is CASSLKGANTEAFF. Using reference TRBV28 and TRBJ1-1 for the parts outside the CDR3, the full variable domain is DVKVTQSSRYLVKRTGEKVFLECVQDMDHENMFWYRQDPGLGLRLIYFSYDVKMKEKGDIPEGYSVSREKKERFSLILESASTNQTSMYLCASSLKGANTEAFFGQGTRLTVV.

The CDR3 protein is CASSLGGGPDTQYF. This chain connects TRBV7-6 to TRBJ2-3; lacking DNA, the TRBD2 call made by TCRdb goes unchecked. The CDR3 is made up of 14 amino acids. Germline lookup yields CDR1 SGHVS and CDR2 FNYEAQ. Drawing the rest from reference TRBV7-6 and TRBJ2-3, the complete variable domain is GAGVSQSPRYKVTKRGQDVALRCDPISGHVSLYWYRQALGQGPEFLTYFNYEAQQDKSGLPNDRFSAERPEGSISTLTIQRTEQRDSAMYRCASSLGGGPDTQYFGPGTRLTVL.

The chain uses TRBV10-3 and TRBJ1-4; TCRdb outputs TRBD1, but without DNA this stays unchecked. Germline V CDR1 and CDR2: ENHRY, SYGVKD. The CDR3 consists of 17 residues. The CDR3 spells CAISETEQGGGNEKLFF.

CDR3 region: CASSQENLGTYNEQFF. The V and J genes are TRBV7-3 and TRBJ2-1. The CDR3 is made up of 16 amino acids. Germline V gives CDR1 SGHTA, CDR2 FQGTGA.

The gene calls are TRBV3-1 and TRBJ2-3; TCRdb calls TRBD1, which cannot be checked without DNA. This CDR3 has 18 amino acids. Germline CDR1 is LGHDT and CDR2 is YNNKEL (reference sequence). CDR3 protein: CASSQSLKGHTSTDTQYF.

The rearrangement links TRBV27 to TRBJ2-1; the TRBD1 assignment by TCRdb is unverifiable without DNA. The CDR3 covers 16 residues. In germline, CDR1 is MNHEY, CDR2 SMNVEV (reference sequence). The CDR3 loop reads CASSLSWDRGHNEQFF.

V and J are TRBV28 and TRBJ2-5; TCRdb returns TRBD1, unconfirmable since there is no DNA. CDR3 length: 18 amino acids. The V gene's germline CDR1 is MDHEN and CDR2 SYDVKM. This CDR3 is CASSLRRSRTGGGETQYF. Full variable domain (rest looked up from reference TRBV28 and TRBJ2-5): DVKVTQSSRYLVKRTGEKVFLECVQDMDHENMFWYRQDPGLGLRLIYFSYDVKMKEKGDIPEGYSVSREKKERFSLILESASTNQTSMYLCASSLRRSRTGGGETQYFGPGTRLLVL.